The rows below give T cell receptor beta chains drawn from one sample of a study of T cells in Graves' hyperthyroidism and ophthalmopathy. TCRdb redid the calling of the multiplex PCR reads with MiXCR, one entry per CDR3 protein. Seen here are just over 550,000 distinct CDR3 sequences, approximately 44% observed once, and the top ten hold 8% to 8.5%. The sequencing sample was made of peripheral blood or thyroid tissue (not recorded which). The receptors stem from a woman under 30 with Graves' hyperthyroidism. Each CDR3 is given with its conserved first and last residue. D genes are given only for firm matches. The size entry is marked missing in some rows and otherwise reads once, few, many or a size class.

v_gene	d_gene	j_gene	abundance	CDR3aa	CDR3nt
TRBV2	NA	TRBJ1-5	NA	CASRLSSDSNQPQHF	TGTGCCAGCAGGTTATCGTCAGATAGCAATCAGCCCCAGCATTTT
TRBV29-1	NA	TRBJ1-5	NA	CSRRGGGDSNQPQHF	TGCAGCCGCAGAGGAGGGGGGGATAGCAATCAGCCCCAGCATTTT
TRBV2	NA	TRBJ1-2	NA	CASTGLGYGYTF	TGTGCCAGCACAGGGTTGGGCTATGGCTACACCTTC
TRBV11-2	NA	TRBJ1-2	once	CASSAPDGGRSYGYTF	TGTGCCAGCAGTGCCCCCGATGGGGGACGGAGCTATGGCTACACCTTC
TRBV9	NA	TRBJ1-1	NA	CASGSLNTEAFF	TGTGCCAGCGGGAGTCTCAACACTGAAGCTTTCTTT
TRBV19	NA	TRBJ1-4	NA	CASSMFQGEKLFF	TGTGCCAGTAGTATGTTTCAGGGAGAAAAACTGTTTTTT
TRBV10-3	NA	TRBJ1-1	NA	CAISESTGVLVF	TGTGCCATCAGTGAGTCTACGGGGGTGTTAGTCTTT
TRBV20-1	NA	TRBJ1-5	few	CSVVSGIGQPQHF	TGCAGTGTGGTAAGCGGGATTGGCCAGCCCCAGCATTTT
TRBV2	NA	TRBJ1-2	NA	CASSQTGQAGNGYTF	TGTGCCAGCAGCCAAACTGGGCAGGCGGGAAATGGCTACACCTTC
TRBV7-7	TRBD1	TRBJ1-2	NA	CASSRGQGRGYTF	TGTGCCAGCAGCCGAGGACAGGGACGTGGCTACACCTTC
TRBV15	TRBD1	TRBJ2-5	NA	CATSSLTGVETQYF	TGTGCCACCAGCAGCCTTACAGGGGTGGAGACCCAGTACTTC
TRBV2	TRBD2	TRBJ2-7	NA	CASTRWASGSEQYF	TGTGCCAGCACCCGCTGGGCTAGCGGCTCGGAGCAGTACTTC
TRBV5-1	TRBD2	TRBJ2-7	once	CASSWGAEGLGYYEQYF	TGCGCCAGCAGCTGGGGGGCTGAGGGACTAGGATACTACGAGCAGTACTTC
TRBV2	NA	TRBJ1-5	NA	CARSEETQHF	TGTGCCAGGAGTGAAGAGACCCAGCATTTT
TRBV10-3	NA	TRBJ1-1	many	CAISESPNWEDTEAFF	TGTGCCATCAGTGAGTCGCCAAACTGGGAGGACACTGAAGCTTTCTTT
TRBV6-1	TRBD1	TRBJ1-6	NA	CASSETGTGRSPLHF	TGTGCCAGCAGTGAGACCGGGACAGGGCGCTCACCCCTCCACTTT
TRBV6-5	NA	TRBJ1-5	NA	CASSYHSGVQPQHF	TGTGCCAGCAGTTACCACAGTGGGGTTCAGCCCCAGCATTTT
TRBV25-1	NA	TRBJ1-5	NA	CASSLGPGLSQPQHF	TGTGCCAGCAGTTTAGGCCCGGGGCTCAGTCAGCCCCAGCATTTT
TRBV5-4	TRBD2	TRBJ2-5	few	CASSLTSRGEETQYF	TGTGCCAGCAGCTTGACTAGTCGGGGGGAAGAGACCCAGTACTTC
TRBV25-1	NA	TRBJ1-4	many	CASFGGQLNEKLFF	TGTGCCAGCTTCGGAGGACAGCTGAATGAAAAACTGTTTTTT
TRBV24-1	NA	TRBJ1-1	many	CATRGFFGTEAFF	TGTGCCACCAGAGGGTTCTTTGGCACTGAAGCTTTCTTT
TRBV7-2	NA	TRBJ1-4	NA	CASSFDVEKLFF	TGTGCCAGCAGCTTTGACGTTGAAAAACTGTTTTTT
TRBV25-1	NA	TRBJ1-2	NA	CASLAGAFYGYTF	TGTGCCAGCTTAGCAGGGGCTTTCTATGGCTACACCTTC
TRBV2	NA	TRBJ1-5	many	CASSVDSNQPQHF	TGTGCCAGCAGTGTCGATAGCAATCAGCCCCAGCATTTT
TRBV15	TRBD1	TRBJ1-4	many	CATSRQGGTGEKLFF	TGTGCCACCAGCAGACAGGGGGGTACTGGCGAAAAACTGTTTTTT
TRBV29-1	TRBD2	TRBJ2-5	NA	CSVELPAGLGGETQYF	TGCAGCGTTGAATTACCGGCGGGACTAGGGGGAGAGACCCAGTACTTC
TRBV19	TRBD1	TRBJ1-5	few	CASRSWDRDQPQHF	TGTGCCAGTCGTAGCTGGGACAGGGATCAGCCCCAGCATTTT
TRBV7-9	TRBD1	TRBJ2-6	NA	CASSFQGASGVNVLTF	TGTGCCAGCAGTTTCCAGGGGGCGTCTGGGGTCAACGTCCTGACTTTC
TRBV9	NA	TRBJ1-6	NA	CASSPSSGGNSPLHF	TGTGCCAGCAGTCCCTCTTCGGGGGGGAATTCACCCCTCCACTTT
TRBV20-1	NA	TRBJ1-3	NA	CSGKAGNTIYF	TGCAGTGGAAAAGCTGGAAACACCATATATTTT
TRBV20-1	TRBD1	TRBJ2-5	NA	CSAGGTGGIQETQYF	TGCAGTGCCGGGGGGACAGGGGGGATCCAAGAGACCCAGTACTTC
TRBV9	NA	TRBJ1-5	NA	CASSASPGQPQHF	TGTGCCAGCAGCGCCTCTCCTGGTCAGCCCCAGCATTTT
TRBV29-1	NA	TRBJ1-2	NA	CSASTTGSYGYTF	TGCAGCGCTAGCACGACAGGTTCCTATGGCTACACCTTC
TRBV6-1	NA	TRBJ2-5	NA	CASSKGVVTDSSETQYF	TGTGCCAGCAGTAAAGGCGTGGTGACAGATTCTTCGGAGACCCAGTACTTC
TRBV20-1	TRBD1	TRBJ1-2	NA	CSAKVSDRTNYGYTF	TGCAGTGCAAAGGTTTCGGACAGGACTAACTATGGCTACACCTTC
TRBV2	TRBD1	TRBJ1-1	NA	CASRLGGPEAFF	TGTGCCAGCAGACTAGGGGGCCCTGAAGCTTTCTTT
TRBV13	TRBD1	TRBJ1-2	few	CASSSYRGVDGYTF	TGTGCCAGCAGCTCGTACAGGGGGGTGGACGGCTACACCTTC
TRBV2	NA	TRBJ1-2	NA	CARAWEGYGYTF	TGTGCCCGAGCCTGGGAGGGCTATGGCTACACCTTC
TRBV7-8	NA	TRBJ1-6	NA	CASSQDTGYGSPLHF	TGCGCCAGCAGCCAAGATACAGGGTATGGTTCACCCCTCCACTTT
TRBV6-5	NA	TRBJ1-1	NA	CASSIGRYTEAFF	TGTGCCAGCAGTATCGGACGGTACACTGAAGCTTTCTTT
TRBV10-3	NA	TRBJ1-1	NA	CASSSMGEVNTEAFF	TGTGCCAGCAGTTCAATGGGGGAGGTGAACACTGAAGCTTTCTTT
TRBV2	NA	TRBJ1-6	NA	CASGRGEPLHF	TGTGCCTCCGGCAGGGGAGAGCCCCTCCACTTT
TRBV29-1	TRBD1	TRBJ1-2	many	CSVDGGQGFNYGYTF	TGCAGCGTTGACGGGGGACAGGGATTCAATTATGGCTACACCTTC
TRBV29-1	TRBD1	TRBJ2-7	NA	CSGVTDRASYEQYF	TGCAGCGGTGTTACAGACAGGGCATCCTACGAGCAGTACTTC
TRBV7-9	NA	TRBJ2-6	many	CASSLPGSGANVLTF	TGTGCCAGCAGCCTCCCAGGGTCAGGGGCCAACGTCCTGACTTTC
TRBV5-1	NA	TRBJ1-2	many	CASSLAGNGYTF	TGCGCCAGCAGCTTGGCTGGGAATGGCTACACCTTC
TRBV19	NA	TRBJ2-7	many	CASRGSDGYEQYF	TGTGCCAGTAGGGGCTCGGACGGCTACGAGCAGTACTTC
TRBV9	TRBD1	TRBJ1-4	few	CASSEGAATRNEKLFF	TGTGCCAGCAGCGAGGGGGCAGCGACCCGCAATGAAAAACTGTTTTTT
TRBV2	TRBD1	TRBJ1-5	NA	CASSQQGYREGNQPQHF	TGTGCCAGCAGTCAACAGGGGTACAGGGAGGGCAATCAGCCCCAGCATTTT
TRBV2	TRBD1	TRBJ1-4	once	CASRPRQGNEKLFF	TGTGCCAGCAGGCCGCGACAGGGGAATGAAAAACTGTTTTTT
TRBV14	TRBD2	TRBJ2-5	few	CASSQDRAGGPETQYF	TGTGCCAGCAGCCAAGATAGAGCGGGAGGGCCAGAGACCCAGTACTTC
TRBV28	NA	TRBJ1-3	NA	CATSATDSGNTIYF	TGTGCCACCTCGGCCACCGACTCTGGAAACACCATATATTTT
TRBV6-4	NA	TRBJ2-7	once	CASSDRAGREQYF	TGTGCCAGCAGTGACAGGGCGGGAAGGGAGCAGTACTTC
TRBV7-2	TRBD2	TRBJ2-5	NA	CATGAGGAQTQYF	TGTGCCACCGGGGCGGGGGGGGCGCAGACCCAGTACTTC